One and the same sample provided the 26 T cell receptor beta chains below, sequenced in a study of blood T cell repertoires in COVID-19. Assay: immunoSEQ multiplex PCR; the TCRdb copy retains only in-frame clones and omits some. The sample lists 170,000 or so clones, around four fifths occurring once. The sample was PBMCs or T cells enriched from blood (not recorded which). These receptors were obtained from a woman aged 45-65 years who had recovered from COVID-19.

This clone was detected only a few times. The genes are TRBV13 and TRBJ1-2; tentatively, D is TRBD1 (6 bases). Per the germline V gene, CDR1 is PRHDT and CDR2 is FYEKMQ (reference sequence). The CDR3 consists of 16 residues. V was pared by 0 bases and J by 3 bases, with 14 bases between. The CDR3 nucleotides read TGTGCCAGCAGCTTAGGGCCCGGGGGGCTAGACTATGGCTACACCTTC. As protein: CASSLGPGGLDYGYTF.

The chain combines TRBV5-1 with TRBJ2-1, with a tentative D call TRBD2 (6 bases). Germline V gene sequence: CDR1 SGHRS, CDR2 YFSETQ. Deletions cut 0 bases from V and 2 bases from J, with 9 bases between. The CDR3 extends over 15 amino acids. CDR3 in DNA: TGCGCCAGCAGCTTGGCGGGGGAGACCTACAATGAGCAGTTCTTC. Translating it yields CASSLAGETYNEQFF.

The chain carries TRBV5-1 and TRBJ2-5, with TRBD2 matching 10 bases. Germline CDR1 reads SGHRS; CDR2 reads YFSETQ. Trimming cost V 0 bases and J 5 bases; bases outside gene matches: 4. The CDR3 is made up of 15 amino acids. The CDR3 spells CASSLVSGRGETQYF. CDR3 DNA sequence: TGCGCCAGCAGCTTGGTGAGCGGGAGGGGTGAGACCCAGTACTTC.

This rearrangement joins TRBV2 to TRBJ1-1; D not certain. This CDR3 spans 16 amino acids. The V gene's germline CDR1 is SNHLY and CDR2 FYNNEI. The germline V and J ends were trimmed by 2 bases and 3 bases, with 16 bases remaining between them. CDR3 sequence: CASSEFLVTLDTEAFF. In DNA form, the CDR3 reads TGTGCCAGCAGTGAATTCTTGGTTACTCTGGACACTGAAGCTTTCTTT.

The chain employs TRBV7-9 and TRBJ2-1; 7 positions match TRBD1. With V trimmed by 5 bases and J by 8 bases, 12 bases remained unmatched. The CDR3 runs to 15 residues. Per germline, CDR1 SEHNR and CDR2 FQNEAQ (reference sequence). Here the CDR3 reads CASSHTGDLRDEQFF. The CDR3 bases are TGTGCCAGCAGCCATACAGGGGACCTTCGGGATGAGCAGTTCTTC.

J is TRBJ2-6 and V is TRBV3-1 (or the pseudogene TRBV3-2); D possibly corresponds to TRBD2 (5 bases). Germline-derived CDR1 and CDR2 are LGHDT and YNNKEL (reference sequence). The CDR3 is 17 amino acids. V lost 4 bases to trimming and J lost 2 bases, with 15 bases between them. The CDR3 is CASSRSLGSAGANVLTF. The CDR3 DNA sequence: TGTGCCAGCAGCCGATCACTAGGTTCTGCTGGGGCCAACGTCCTGACTTTC.

The rearrangement links TRBV5-6 to TRBJ2-7; TRBD1 might be the D (6 bases). V lost 3 bases, J lost 4 bases, and 20 bases lay in between. The CDR3 has 16 residues. CDR1 is SGHDT and CDR2 is YYEEEE in the germline V gene. CDR3 coding DNA: TGTGCCAGCAGCTCCCTGAAACAGGGTAATGCGTACGAGCAGTACTTC. Translating gives CASSSLKQGNAYEQYF.

The chain carries TRBV7-2 and TRBJ1-3; unclear D gene. Germline V gives CDR1 SGHTA, CDR2 FQGNSA. There are 16 residues in the CDR3. V lost 6 bases to trimming and J lost 4 bases, with 19 bases between them. The CDR3 nucleotides read TGTGCCAGCAGTCCTAACGACTTTCCGTACGGAAACACCATATATTTT. Protein: CASSPNDFPYGNTIYF. Looking up the rest from reference TRBV7-2 and TRBJ1-3 gives the full variable domain: GAGVSQSPSNKVTEKGKDVELRCDPISGHTALYWYRQSLGQGLEFLIYFQGNSAPDKSGLPSDRFSAERTGGSVSTLTIQRTQQEDSAVYLCASSPNDFPYGNTIYFGEGSWLTVV.

The rearrangement joins TRBV9 to TRBJ2-1, with 8 nucleotides matching TRBD2. This CDR3 has 16 amino acids. Trimming at V came to 0 bases and at J to 8 bases, leaving 10 bases not matched to a gene. The V gene's germline CDR1 is SGDLS and CDR2 YYNGEE. This CDR3 is CASSVEVSGISHEQFF. The DNA of the CDR3 is TGTGCCAGCAGCGTAGAAGTTAGCGGGATCAGCCATGAGCAGTTCTTC. Full variable domain (remainder filled in from reference TRBV9 and TRBJ2-1): DSGVTQTPKHLITATGQRVTLRCSPRSGDLSVYWYQQSLDQGLQFLIQYYNGEERAKGNILERFSAQQFPDLHSELNLSSLELGDSALYFCASSVEVSGISHEQFFGPGTRLTVL.

The rearrangement uses TRBV5-4 and TRBJ2-1, with TRBD2 as a possible D gene (6 bases). The ends were cut back, 4 bases at V and 5 bases at J, with 16 bases in the middle. Looked up from germline, CDR1 is SGHNT and CDR2 is YYREEE (reference sequence). CDR3 length: 15 amino acids. The CDR3, as DNA: TGTGCCAGCAGCCAACCGGGACTGGGGGACAATGAGCAGTTCTTC. Translated: CASSQPGLGDNEQFF.

The chain employs TRBV7-2 and TRBJ2-2; D is perhaps TRBD2 (5 bases). CDR1 is SGHTA and CDR2 is FQGNSA in the germline V gene. The CDR3 consists of 14 residues. V was shortened by 1 base and J by 6 bases, with 9 bases between the two germline ends. The CDR3 loop reads CASSLGGSAGELFF. CDR3 nucleotides: TGTGCCAGCAGCTTAGGAGGGAGCGCCGGGGAGCTGTTTTTT.

The chain combines TRBV28 with TRBJ2-7, with 7 bases lining up with TRBD1. V lost 8 bases, J lost 1 base, and 11 bases stayed unmatched. This CDR3 has 15 amino acids. Germline loops: CDR1 MDHEN, CDR2 SYDVKM. In DNA, the CDR3 is TGTGCCAGCTCAAACCCTGGGACAGAATCCTACGAGCAGTACTTC. Translation gives CASSNPGTESYEQYF.

The sample holds one count of this clone. The V gene is TRBV5-4, the J gene TRBJ2-3; 7 bases map to TRBD2. The CDR3 sequence is 14 residues long. The V gene's germline CDR1 is SGHNT and CDR2 YYREEE (reference sequence). V lost 3 bases, J lost 6 bases, and 7 bases stayed unmatched. The CDR3 DNA follows: TGTGCCAGCAGCTCGCGGGAGTCGGCGGATACGCAGTATTTT. It encodes CASSSRESADTQYF.

The CDR3 loop reads CASATGGAGDTQYF. In DNA, the CDR3 is TGTGCCAGCGCGACAGGGGGCGCAGGGGATACGCAGTATTTT. This chain links TRBV19 with TRBJ2-3; TRBD1 matches 10 bases. Germline V gives CDR1 LNHDA, CDR2 SQIVND (reference sequence). The CDR3 totals 14 residues. With V trimmed by 9 bases and J by 6 bases, 9 bases remained unmatched.

This clone was detected only once. The gene calls are TRBV3-1 (or the pseudogene TRBV3-2) and TRBJ2-5; 7 bases are a match to TRBD2. Germline V gene data show CDR1 as LGHDT and CDR2 as YNNKEL (reference sequence). The ends lost 6 bases at V and 5 bases at J; junction bases unmatched: 15. The CDR3 is made up of 16 amino acids. The CDR3 DNA sequence: TGTGCCAGCAGGCTAAGTTTAATTGCGGGGGTGGAGACCCAGTACTTC. Its translation: CASRLSLIAGVETQYF.

This clone was counted a few times. The chain couples TRBV7-9 to TRBJ1-4; maybe TRBD1 (5 bases). Germline V lookup: CDR1 SEHNR, CDR2 FQNEAQ (reference sequence). V dropped 4 bases and J dropped 0 bases, with 18 bases sitting between them. The CDR3 is made up of 18 amino acids. CDR3 DNA sequence: TGTGCCAGCAGCTCGCCGGGACTCTACCGAGCAACTAATGAAAAACTGTTTTTT. It codes for CASSSPGLYRATNEKLFF.

This clone was found a few times. The chain uses TRBV7-9 and TRBJ1-1, with D hard to call. V shed 2 bases and J shed 1 base, with 5 bases lying between them. CDR3 length: 13 amino acids. The germline V gene encodes CDR1 SEHNR and CDR2 FQNEAQ (reference sequence). CDR3 region: CASSLQENTEAFF. The DNA for the CDR3 is TGTGCCAGCAGCTTACAGGAGAACACTGAAGCTTTCTTT.

The rearrangement links TRBV4-1 to TRBJ1-4, with D uncertain. CDR1 MGHRA and CDR2 YSYEKL come from the germline V gene. The CDR3 length is 15 residues. V lost 5 bases and J 2 bases, leaving 12 bases between the germline ends. This chain's CDR3 is CASSGQTTTNEKLFF. CDR3 DNA sequence: TGCGCCAGCAGCGGCCAGACAACGACTAATGAAAAACTGTTTTTT.

The chain combines TRBV5-4 with TRBJ1-1, with D hard to call. The CDR3 spans 13 residues. V dropped 6 bases and J dropped 1 base, with 10 bases sitting between them. Germline V gene data show CDR1 as SGHNT and CDR2 as YYREEE (reference sequence). The CDR3 sequence is CASTFPGNTEAFF. CDR3 nucleotides: TGTGCCAGCACCTTCCCGGGGAACACTGAAGCTTTCTTT. The whole variable domain, remainder taken from reference TRBV5-4 and TRBJ1-1, is ETGVTQSPTHLIKTRGQQVTLRCSSQSGHNTVSWYQQALGQGPQFIFQYYREEENGRGNFPPRFSGLQFPNYSSELNVNALELDDSALYLCASTFPGNTEAFFGQGTRLTVV.

CDR3 DNA sequence: TGTGCCAGCAGTTCTGAGGGCACAGATACGCAGTATTTT. It codes for CASSSEGTDTQYF. The chain is built from TRBV27 and TRBJ2-3; the D is unclear. Germline-derived CDR1 and CDR2 are MNHEY and SMNVEV (reference sequence). This CDR3 is built from 13 residues. V was trimmed by 4 bases and J by 1 base, leaving 6 bases between them.

The chain recombines TRBV7-9 with TRBJ2-4; 7 bases line up with TRBD1. Looked up from germline, CDR1 is SEHNR and CDR2 is FQNEAQ (reference sequence). Germline trimming cut 5 bases from V and 14 bases from J; bases unmatched to any gene: 18. This CDR3 has 15 amino acids. The CDR3 DNA is TGTGCCAGCAGCCCGCCAACACAGGGGCTCCAGGCCAAGTACTTC. Translation: CASSPPTQGLQAKYF.

The V call is TRBV7-8, the J call TRBJ1-4, with D hard to call. The CDR3 runs to 16 residues. Trimming took off 7 bases at V and 0 bases at J, with 15 bases between the two ends. The germline gives CDR1 SGHVS, CDR2 FQNEAQ. The CDR3 nucleotides read TGTGCCAGCACCAAAGGGAGGATCCCAACTAATGAAAAACTGTTTTTT. This sequence encodes CASTKGRIPTNEKLFF.

This chain connects TRBV30 to TRBJ1-3; D remains ambiguous. This CDR3 is 15 amino acids long. In germline, CDR1 is GTSNPN, CDR2 SVGIG (reference sequence). V lost 5 bases to trimming and J lost 2 bases, with 16 bases between them. The CDR3 protein is CAWSYPPGTGNTIYF. CDR3 bases: TGTGCCTGGTCGTATCCGCCGGGAACTGGAAACACCATATATTTT.

The gene calls are TRBV10-3 and TRBJ2-7; TRBD2 matches 9 bases. Germline assignment: CDR1 ENHRY and CDR2 SYGVKD. This CDR3 spans 15 amino acids. V shed 4 bases and J 2 bases; nucleotides not matched to a gene: 6. This CDR3 is CAISGAGGTAYEQYF. The CDR3 DNA follows: TGTGCCATCAGTGGGGCGGGAGGGACAGCCTACGAGCAGTACTTC.

This rearrangement joins TRBV6-5 to TRBJ2-7; 7 nucleotides match TRBD2. V shed 6 bases, J shed 5 bases, and the junction held 13 bases outside the gene matches. This CDR3 is 15 amino acids long. From germline, CDR1 is MNHEY and CDR2 SVGAGI. CDR3 sequence: CASSQRVGGSHEQYF. CDR3 coding DNA: TGTGCCAGCAGCCAACGGGTTGGCGGGAGCCACGAGCAGTACTTC.

This clone was observed a few times. The chain employs TRBV30 and TRBJ1-2; D remains unclear. The CDR3 has 11 residues. Germline CDR1 GTSNPN, CDR2 SVGIG (reference sequence). V was pared by 0 bases and J by 5 bases, with 4 bases between. This chain's CDR3 is CAWSVRYGYTF. CDR3 DNA: TGTGCCTGGAGTGTACGGTATGGCTACACCTTC.